A selection of T cell receptor beta chains follows, all from one sample in a study of blood T cell repertoires in COVID-19. The assay was immunoSEQ multiplex PCR, and TCRdb's table has in-frame clones only and misses some. The table has 70,000 or so clones, 75% to 85% seen once; the top ten hold 15% to 18%. Sequencing input: peripheral blood. The receptors shown here come from a human donor in a cohort sampled during active COVID-19. CDR3s include the opening cysteine and the closing phenylalanine or tryptophan. D genes are given only for firm matches. Clone size is stated in some rows and not others, as once, few, many or a class when expanded.

. . TRBJ2-3 TRBV1 TGCACCAGCAGCCAAGACGGCGGGCAGGGGATTCGGGAGGGCCTCGCAGATACGCAGTATTTT CTSSQDGGQGIREGLADTQYF
. . TRBJ2-1 TRBV28 TGTGCCAGCTCCGGTCCGGGCGGGGAAATTCTCGAGTTCTTC CASSGPGGEILEFF
TRBD1 . TRBJ1-1 TRBV5-5 TGTGCCAGCAGCTTGGGCAGGGGGCAGGGGAACACTGAAGCTTTCTTT CASSLGRGQGNTEAFF
. . TRBJ2-7 TRBV5-1 TGCGCCAGCAGCTTGATAGTTAGCGGCTCCTACGAGCAGTACTTC CASSLIVSGSYEQYF
TRBD2 . TRBJ2-1 TRBV7-9 TGTGCCAGCAGCCCCGGGACTAGCGCAAACAATGAGCAGTTCTTC CASSPGTSANNEQFF
. . TRBJ1-1 TRBV11-2 TGTGCCAGCAGCCCCGAACGGGGAATCACTGAAGCTTTCTTT CASSPERGITEAFF
TRBD1 few TRBJ1-1 TRBV2 TGTGCCAGCAGACAGGGGATGAACACTGAAGCTTTCTTT CASRQGMNTEAFF
TRBD1 . TRBJ1-1 TRBV25-1 TGTGCCAGCAGTGGAAGAGGGACAGGGGCCGCTAACACTGAAGCTTTCTTT CASSGRGTGAANTEAFF
TRBD2 . TRBJ2-7 TRBV11-3 TGTGCCAGCAGCTTAGCGGCGGGAGACATCTACGAGCAGTACTTC CASSLAAGDIYEQYF
. . TRBJ1-6 TRBV28 TGTGCCAACGAGAACGGGGAAAATGGTTCACCCCTCCACTTT CANENGENGSPLHF
TRBD2 . TRBJ2-7 TRBV3-1/TRBV3-2 TGTGCCAGCAGCCAAATAGCGGGAGGGGGGATCGAGCAGTACTTC CASSQIAGGGIEQYF
. . TRBJ2-6 TRBV5-1 TGCGCCAGCAGCGAGGGCGGAACTGGGGCCAACGTCCTGACTTTC CASSEGGTGANVLTF
TRBD2 . TRBJ2-7 TRBV7-2 TGTGCCAGTCGACTAGCGGGAGATGGCGAGCAGTACTTC CASRLAGDGEQYF
TRBD2 once TRBJ2-2 TRBV11-1 TGTGCCAGCAGCGGAGTAGCGGGAGGGAACACCGGGGAGCTGTTTTTT CASSGVAGGNTGELFF
TRBD1 . TRBJ1-1 TRBV3-1/TRBV3-2 TGTGCCAGCAATAACAGGGGCAACATGTACACTGAAGCTTTCTTT CASNNRGNMYTEAFF
TRBD2 . TRBJ2-7 TRBV6-5 TGTGCCACCCAGTCGGGCCAGCGGGACTCGGACGAGCAGTACTTC CATQSGQRDSDEQYF
TRBD1 many TRBJ1-1 TRBV4-1 TGCGCCAGCAGCGCCATCGGGACAGGAAACACTGAAGCTTTCTTT CASSAIGTGNTEAFF
. . TRBJ1-4 TRBV5-4 TGTGCCAGCAGCGTAACGGCAGGGATAGCTAATGAAAAACTGTTTTTT CASSVTAGIANEKLFF
TRBD1 . TRBJ1-1 TRBV28 TGTGCCAGCAGTTCCCGGGACAGGGGAGCGAACACTGAAGCTTTCTTT CASSSRDRGANTEAFF
TRBD2 . TRBJ2-7 TRBV5-4 TGTGCCAGCAGATTCGGGACTAGCGGTTTCTACGAGCAGTACTTC CASRFGTSGFYEQYF
. . TRBJ2-7 TRBV7-8 TGTGCCAGCAGCTTAGCTTCCCCGAACTCCGAGCAGTACTTC CASSLASPNSEQYF
. few TRBJ1-5 TRBV29-1 TGCAGCGTTGGGTCGGGGGATCAGCCCCAGCATTTT CSVGSGDQPQHF
. . TRBJ2-6 TRBV2 TGTGCCAGCAGTGAAGGAGAATCTGGGGCCAACGTCCTGACTTTC CASSEGESGANVLTF
. few TRBJ1-6 TRBV25-1 TGTGCCAGCAGTGATAGAACAGATTATAATTCACCCCTCCACTTT CASSDRTDYNSPLHF
TRBD1 . TRBJ2-5 TRBV11-3 TGTGCCAGCAGCTTAGGATTGAACAGGGGGTCCCAAGAGACCCAGTACTTC CASSLGLNRGSQETQYF
TRBD1 . TRBJ1-1 TRBV19 TGTGCCAGTAGTATAGCCGGGACAGGGAACACTGAAGCTTTCTTT CASSIAGTGNTEAFF
. . TRBJ1-5 TRBV5-1 TGCGCCAGCTTACAGGGATCTCAGCCCCAGCATTTT CASLQGSQPQHF
TRBD1 few TRBJ1-5 TRBV5-1 TGCGCCAGCAGCCCGACAGGGGGCAACAATCAGCCCCAGCATTTT CASSPTGGNNQPQHF
. . TRBJ2-1 TRBV20-1 TGCAGTACACACAGGGTGCGCGAGCAGTTCTTC CSTHRVREQFF
. . TRBJ2-7 TRBV12-3/TRBV12-4 TGTGCCAGCAGCCTACAGGGAAACGAGCAGTACTTC CASSLQGNEQYF
TRBD2 . TRBJ2-7 TRBV9 TGTGCCAGCAGCGTGAGAGGACTAGCATCCTATGGGGAGCAGTACTTC CASSVRGLASYGEQYF
. . TRBJ2-7 TRBV7-2 TGTGCCAGCAGTTCAGCAGGGGCCTACGAGCAGTACTTC CASSSAGAYEQYF
TRBD2 . TRBJ2-1 TRBV4-3 TGCGCCAGCAGCCAAGCCTACACTAGCGGAGGGAACAATGAGCAGTTCTTC CASSQAYTSGGNNEQFF
. . TRBJ2-7 TRBV3-1/TRBV3-2 TGTGCCAGCAGCCATCGCCTGAGACAGGCCCCCGAGCAGTACTTC CASSHRLRQAPEQYF
. . TRBJ1-3 TRBV6-6 TGTGCCAGCAGTTACTCGACCCCAGGGACTGGAAACACCATATATTTT CASSYSTPGTGNTIYF
TRBD2 . TRBJ2-1 TRBV4-2 TGTGCCAGCAGCCGTTCGTCGGGGACTAGCGCCCTTAGCTCCTACAATGAGCAGTTCTTC CASSRSSGTSALSSYNEQFF
TRBD2 . TRBJ2-7 TRBV2 TGTGCCAGCAGCTCTAGCGGGGGTAGCTCCTACGAGCAGTACTTC CASSSSGGSSYEQYF
. . TRBJ2-1 TRBV2 TGTGCCAGCCATTTACTAGCCCAACCCTCCTACAATGAGCAGTTCTTC CASHLLAQPSYNEQFF